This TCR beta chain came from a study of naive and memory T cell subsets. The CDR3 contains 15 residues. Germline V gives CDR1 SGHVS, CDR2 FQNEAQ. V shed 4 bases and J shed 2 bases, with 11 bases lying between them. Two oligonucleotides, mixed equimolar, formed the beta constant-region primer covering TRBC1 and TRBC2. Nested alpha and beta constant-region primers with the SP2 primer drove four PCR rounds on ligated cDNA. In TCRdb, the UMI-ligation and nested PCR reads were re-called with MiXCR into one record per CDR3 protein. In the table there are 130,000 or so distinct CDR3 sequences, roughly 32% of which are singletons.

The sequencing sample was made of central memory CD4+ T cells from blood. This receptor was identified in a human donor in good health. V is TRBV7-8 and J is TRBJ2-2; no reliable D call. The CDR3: CASSSLVSNTGELFF. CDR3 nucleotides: TGTGCCAGCAGCTCACTGGTTAGCAACACCGGGGAGCTGTTTTTT.